Presented here are 18 T cell receptor beta chains from one specimen sequenced in a study of T cells in Graves' hyperthyroidism and ophthalmopathy. Amplification of TCR beta CDR3 regions used RNA as the template. HTBI primers were the set used in a first-round RT-PCR of the TCR CDR3. TCRdb reanalysed the multiplex PCR reads using MiXCR and keeps one entry per CDR3 protein. The table has around 250,000 distinct CDR3 sequences, 13% to 15% seen once. Sequenced material: blood. The source is a woman aged 40 to 50 with Graves' hyperthyroidism that later progressed to Graves' ophthalmopathy.

This clonotype occurred once. Since a much larger clone is just one base distant, this may be a read error. The J gene is TRBJ2-4, the V gene TRBV4-2; D not resolved. Trimming shortened V by 1 base and J by 2 bases, and 18 bases separated the two germline ends. CDR1 LGHNA and CDR2 YNFKEQ come from the germline V gene. The CDR3 has 18 residues. The DNA for the CDR3 is TGTGCCAGCAGCCAAGGTGAAAATAGAGATCGGCCCAAAAACATTCAGTACTTC. Encoded protein: CASSQGENRDRPKNIQYF.

There are many counts of this clonotype. The chain is built from TRBV5-1 and TRBJ2-1; D remains unclear. Germline assignment: CDR1 SGHRS and CDR2 YFSETQ. Trimming removed 4 bases from V and 0 bases from J, with 11 bases in between. The CDR3 consists of 15 residues. The CDR3 is CASSVGASSYNEQFF. DNA of the CDR3: TGCGCCAGCAGCGTGGGCGCCTCCTCCTACAATGAGCAGTTCTTC.

This clonotype was picked up a small number of times. This chain links TRBV12-3 or TRBV12-4 with TRBJ2-3, with 13 bases lining up with TRBD2. CDR3 length: 17 amino acids. With 3 bases clipped from V and 2 bases from J, the junction kept 5 bases outside the gene matches. The CDR3 loop is CASSLGTSGRATDTQYF. CDR3 sequence (DNA): TGTGCCAGCAGTTTGGGAACTAGCGGGAGGGCCACAGATACGCAGTATTTT.

This clonotype was seen ten or more times. The chain is built from TRBV10-3 and TRBJ2-2; D gene unclear. Looked up from germline, CDR1 is ENHRY and CDR2 is SYGVKD. The CDR3 runs 13 residues. Trimming removed 0 bases from V and 5 bases from J, with 4 bases in between. The CDR3: CAISESATGELFF. DNA of the CDR3: TGTGCCATCAGTGAGTCTGCTACCGGGGAGCTGTTTTTT.

Many counts were recorded for this clonotype. The chain carries TRBV19 and TRBJ1-5, with TRBD1 as a possible D gene (5 bases). V was trimmed by 3 bases and J by 0 bases, leaving 15 bases between them. The CDR3 is 17 amino acids. Per the germline V gene, CDR1 is LNHDA and CDR2 is SQIVND (reference sequence). CDR3 residues: CASSIHRTSDSNQPQHF. CDR3 bases: TGTGCCAGTAGTATTCACCGGACATCAGATAGCAATCAGCCCCAGCATTTT. The variable domain in full, completed from reference TRBV19 and TRBJ1-5, reads DGGITQSPKYLFRKEGQNVTLSCEQNLNHDAMYWYRQDPGQGLRLIYYSQIVNDFQKGDIAEGYSVSREKKESFPLTVTSAQKNPTAFYLCASSIHRTSDSNQPQHFGDGTRLSIL.

V usage is TRBV19 and J usage is TRBJ2-1, with TRBD1 identical over 10 bases. The length of the CDR3 is 14 residues. The ends lost 6 bases at V and 7 bases at J; junction bases unmatched: 6. Germline CDR1 reads LNHDA; CDR2 reads SQIVND (reference sequence). The CDR3 DNA is TGTGCCAGTAGAATATGGACAGGGGGGAATGAGCAGTTCTTC. As protein: CASRIWTGGNEQFF. Together with reference TRBV19 and TRBJ2-1, the CDR3 gives the full variable domain: DGGITQSPKYLFRKEGQNVTLSCEQNLNHDAMYWYRQDPGQGLRLIYYSQIVNDFQKGDIAEGYSVSREKKESFPLTVTSAQKNPTAFYLCASRIWTGGNEQFFGPGTRLTVL.

This clonotype was seen at least ten times. The chain couples TRBV7-8 to TRBJ2-7; 8 bases match TRBD2. The length of the CDR3 is 14 residues. Unmatched junction bases numbered 5, after V lost 3 bases and J lost 4 bases. The germline V gene has CDR1 SGHVS and CDR2 FQNEAQ. The CDR3 here is CASSLGGRWYEQYF. For the CDR3, the DNA is TGTGCCAGCAGCTTGGGCGGGAGGTGGTACGAGCAGTACTTC.

The chain links TRBV5-6 to TRBJ2-7; 14 nucleotides match TRBD2. V shed 4 bases and J 4 bases; nucleotides not matched to a gene: 4. There are 15 residues in the CDR3. Germline CDR1 SGHDT, CDR2 YYEEEE. CDR3 residues: CASSRGLAGDYEQYF. CDR3 in DNA: TGTGCCAGCAGCAGGGGACTAGCGGGAGATTACGAGCAGTACTTC. Full variable domain (outside the CDR3, taken from reference TRBV5-6 and TRBJ2-7): DAGVTQSPTHLIKTRGQQVTLRCSPKSGHDTVSWYQQALGQGPQFIFQYYEEEERQRGNFPDRFSGHQFPNYSSELNVNALLLGDSALYLCASSRGLAGDYEQYFGPGTRLTVT.

There are many counts of this clonotype. The V call is TRBV5-1, the J call TRBJ2-3; TRBD1 matches 9 bases. CDR3 size: 16 residues. Per the germline V gene, CDR1 is SGHRS and CDR2 is YFSETQ. Trimming took 0 bases from V and 4 from J; bases not matched to a gene: 6. The CDR3 reads CASSLVKWTGADTQYF. DNA of the CDR3: TGCGCCAGCAGCTTGGTTAAGTGGACAGGGGCAGATACGCAGTATTTT. The full variable domain, in which reference TRBV5-1 and TRBJ2-3 provide the parts outside the CDR3, is KAGVTQTPRYLIKTRGQQVTLSCSPISGHRSVSWYQQTPGQGLQFLFEYFSETQRNKGNFPGRFSGRQFSNSRSEMNVSTLELGDSALYLCASSLVKWTGADTQYFGPGTRLTVL.

This clonotype was detected ten times or more. The gene calls are TRBV20-1 and TRBJ2-3; D might be TRBD2 (6 bases). This CDR3 has 17 amino acids. Germline V CDR1 and CDR2: DFQATT, SNEGSKA (reference sequence). The V end was cut by 0 bases, the J end by 0 bases, with 16 bases between. The CDR3 loop reads CSARDPLAPRSTDTQYF. CDR3 in DNA: TGCAGTGCTAGAGACCCCCTAGCGCCTAGGAGCACAGATACGCAGTATTTT.

This clonotype appeared many times. The CDR3 protein is CASRGYQETQYF. As DNA, the CDR3 is TGTGCCAGCAGGGGGTACCAAGAGACCCAGTACTTC. This chain joins TRBV6-1 and TRBJ2-5; no clear D gene. The CDR3 is 12 residues long. Germline V gene data show CDR1 as MNHNS and CDR2 as SASEGT. V dropped 6 bases and J dropped 0 bases, with 5 bases sitting between them.

This clonotype was counted at least ten times. The chain uses TRBV2 and TRBJ1-5, with TRBD1 matching 7 bases. Germline CDR1 reads SNHLY; CDR2 reads FYNNEI. This CDR3 region has 14 residues. V was pared by 4 bases and J by 6 bases, with 6 bases of the junction left unmatched. The chain's CDR3 is CASSGEGAGQPQHF. The CDR3 DNA reads TGTGCCAGCAGTGGGGAGGGGGCTGGTCAGCCCCAGCATTTT.

The chain recombines TRBV4-1 with TRBJ1-1; tentative D call: TRBD1 (5 bases). The CDR3 is made up of 15 amino acids. Germline V gives CDR1 MGHRA, CDR2 YSYEKL. The V end was cut by 2 bases, the J end by 1 base, with 11 bases between. Here the CDR3 reads CASSQFGGANTEAFF. The CDR3 nucleotides are TGCGCCAGCAGCCAATTTGGGGGAGCGAACACTGAAGCTTTCTTT.

This clonotype occurred many times. This chain joins TRBV28 and TRBJ1-2, with D unresolved. CDR1 and CDR2 from the germline V gene are MDHEN and SYDVKM. The CDR3 has 13 amino acids. Between the trimmed V and J ends, which lost 3 bases and 0 bases, there was a span of 5 bases. The CDR3 reads CASSLPANYGYTF. CDR3 in DNA: TGTGCCAGCAGTTTGCCAGCTAACTATGGCTACACCTTC.

This clonotype was recorded many times. The chain recombines TRBV7-8 with TRBJ2-2, with D maybe TRBD2 (6 bases). V gave up 5 bases and J gave up 0 bases, with 10 bases separating them. Germline CDR1 reads SGHVS; CDR2 reads FQNEAQ. The CDR3 runs to 15 residues. CDR3 amino acids: CASSPGLTNTGELFF. CDR3 DNA sequence: TGTGCCAGCAGCCCGGGACTGACGAACACCGGGGAGCTGTTTTTT.

This clonotype appeared many times. The chain has TRBV7-8 and TRBJ1-1, with D tentatively TRBD1 (6 bases). V lost 5 bases and J 4 bases, leaving 14 bases between the germline ends. Germline V gene sequence: CDR1 SGHVS, CDR2 FQNEAQ. The CDR3 totals 14 residues. The CDR3 here is CASSLQGWPTEAFF. CDR3 DNA: TGTGCCAGCAGCCTACAGGGATGGCCCACTGAAGCTTTCTTT. Full variable domain (remainder filled in from reference TRBV7-8 and TRBJ1-1): GAGVSQSPRYKVAKRGQDVALRCDPISGHVSLFWYQQALGQGPEFLTYFQNEAQLDKSGLPSDRFFAERPEGSVSTLKIQRTQQEDSAVYLCASSLQGWPTEAFFGQGTRLTVV.

In this sample, this clonotype turned up many times. V is TRBV12-3 or TRBV12-4 and J is TRBJ1-5; 7 bases are a match to TRBD1. The CDR3 has 14 amino acids. Germline trimming cut 5 bases from V and 3 bases from J; bases unmatched to any gene: 4. CDR3 bases: TGTGCCAGCAGTCGACAGGGTCCCAATCAGCCCCAGCATTTT. This translates into CASSRQGPNQPQHF.

This clonotype has at least ten counts. The V call is TRBV6-2 or TRBV6-3, the J call TRBJ2-7; D not resolved. Trimming shortened V by 0 bases and J by 6 bases, and 9 bases separated the two germline ends. Germline CDR1 reads MNHEY; CDR2 reads SVGEGT. The CDR3 consists of 13 residues. The CDR3 DNA is TGTGCCAGCAGTTACTCGATCCGGGTCGAGCAGTACTTC. Translating it yields CASSYSIRVEQYF.